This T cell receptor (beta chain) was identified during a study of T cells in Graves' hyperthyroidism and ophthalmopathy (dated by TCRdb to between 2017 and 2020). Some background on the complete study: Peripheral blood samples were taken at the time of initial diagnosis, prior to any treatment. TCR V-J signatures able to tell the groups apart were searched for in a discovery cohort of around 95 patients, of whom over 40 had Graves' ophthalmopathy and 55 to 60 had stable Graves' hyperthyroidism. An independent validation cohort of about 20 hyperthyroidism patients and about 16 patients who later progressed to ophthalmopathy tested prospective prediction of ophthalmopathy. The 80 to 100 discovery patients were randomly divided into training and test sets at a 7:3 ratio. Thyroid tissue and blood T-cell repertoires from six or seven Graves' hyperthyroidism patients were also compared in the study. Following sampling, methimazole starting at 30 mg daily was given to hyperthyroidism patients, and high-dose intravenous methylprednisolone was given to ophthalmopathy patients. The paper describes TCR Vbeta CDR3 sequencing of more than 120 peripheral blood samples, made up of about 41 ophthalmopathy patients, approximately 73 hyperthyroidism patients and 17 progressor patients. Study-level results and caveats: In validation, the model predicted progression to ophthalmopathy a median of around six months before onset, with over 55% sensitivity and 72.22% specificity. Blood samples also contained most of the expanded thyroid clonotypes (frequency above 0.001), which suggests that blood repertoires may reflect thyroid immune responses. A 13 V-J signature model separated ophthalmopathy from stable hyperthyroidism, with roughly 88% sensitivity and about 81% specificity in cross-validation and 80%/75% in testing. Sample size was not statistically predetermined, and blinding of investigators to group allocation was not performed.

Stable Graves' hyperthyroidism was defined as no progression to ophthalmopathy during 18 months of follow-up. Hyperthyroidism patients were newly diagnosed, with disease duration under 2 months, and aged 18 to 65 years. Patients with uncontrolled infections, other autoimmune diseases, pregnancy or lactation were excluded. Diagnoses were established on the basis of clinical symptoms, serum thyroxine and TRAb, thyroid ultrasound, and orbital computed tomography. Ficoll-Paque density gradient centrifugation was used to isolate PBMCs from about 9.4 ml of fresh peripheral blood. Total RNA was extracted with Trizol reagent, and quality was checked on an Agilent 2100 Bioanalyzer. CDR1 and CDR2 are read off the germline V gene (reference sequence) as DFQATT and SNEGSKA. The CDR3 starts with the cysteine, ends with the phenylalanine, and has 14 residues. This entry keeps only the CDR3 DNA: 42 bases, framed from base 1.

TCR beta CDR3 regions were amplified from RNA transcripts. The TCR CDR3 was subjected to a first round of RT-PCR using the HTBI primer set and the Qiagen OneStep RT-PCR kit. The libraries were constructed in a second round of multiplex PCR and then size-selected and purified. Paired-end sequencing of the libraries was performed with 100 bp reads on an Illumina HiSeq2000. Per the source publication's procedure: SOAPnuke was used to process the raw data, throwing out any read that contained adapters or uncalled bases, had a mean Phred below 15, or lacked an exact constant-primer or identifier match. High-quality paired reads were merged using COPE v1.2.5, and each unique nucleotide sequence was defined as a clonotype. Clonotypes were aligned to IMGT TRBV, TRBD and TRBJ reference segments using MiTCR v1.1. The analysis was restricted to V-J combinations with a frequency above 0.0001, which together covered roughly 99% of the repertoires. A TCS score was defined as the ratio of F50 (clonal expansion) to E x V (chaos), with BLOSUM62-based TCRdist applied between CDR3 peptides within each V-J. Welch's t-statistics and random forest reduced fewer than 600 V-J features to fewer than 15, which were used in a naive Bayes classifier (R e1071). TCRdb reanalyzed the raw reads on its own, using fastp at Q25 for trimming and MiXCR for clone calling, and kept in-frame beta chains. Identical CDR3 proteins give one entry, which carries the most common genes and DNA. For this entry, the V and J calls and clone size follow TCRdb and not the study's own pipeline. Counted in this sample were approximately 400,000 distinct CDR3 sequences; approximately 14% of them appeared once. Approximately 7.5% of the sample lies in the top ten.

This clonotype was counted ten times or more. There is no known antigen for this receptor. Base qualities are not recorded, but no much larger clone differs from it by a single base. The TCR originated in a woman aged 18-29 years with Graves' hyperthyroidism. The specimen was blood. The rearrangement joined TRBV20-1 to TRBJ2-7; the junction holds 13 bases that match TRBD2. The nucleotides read TGCAGCGTAAGAGGGACTAGCGGGGTCTACGAGCAGTACTTC. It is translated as CSVRGTSGVYEQYF.